The sequence of this T cell receptor (beta chain) was determined in a study of blood T cell repertoires in COVID-19. The data were produced by immunoSEQ multiplex PCR, yet TCRdb's version contains in-frame clones alone and is incomplete. The sample gives around 230,000 clones, 70% to 90% of which show up once; around 9.2% is in the top ten. Source material: PBMCs or T cells enriched from blood (not recorded which). This TCR derives from a man aged 40-55 years who had recovered from COVID-19.

The CDR3 region has the DNA TGTGCCAGCATCCAAAGCGGATATGACTATGGCTACACCTTC. Its protein is CASIQSGYDYGYTF. The chain carries TRBV2 and TRBJ1-2; D gene unclear. The CDR3 extends over 14 amino acids. Germline CDR1 reads SNHLY; CDR2 reads FYNNEI. Trimming stripped 7 bases from V and 3 bases from J, with 15 bases between.